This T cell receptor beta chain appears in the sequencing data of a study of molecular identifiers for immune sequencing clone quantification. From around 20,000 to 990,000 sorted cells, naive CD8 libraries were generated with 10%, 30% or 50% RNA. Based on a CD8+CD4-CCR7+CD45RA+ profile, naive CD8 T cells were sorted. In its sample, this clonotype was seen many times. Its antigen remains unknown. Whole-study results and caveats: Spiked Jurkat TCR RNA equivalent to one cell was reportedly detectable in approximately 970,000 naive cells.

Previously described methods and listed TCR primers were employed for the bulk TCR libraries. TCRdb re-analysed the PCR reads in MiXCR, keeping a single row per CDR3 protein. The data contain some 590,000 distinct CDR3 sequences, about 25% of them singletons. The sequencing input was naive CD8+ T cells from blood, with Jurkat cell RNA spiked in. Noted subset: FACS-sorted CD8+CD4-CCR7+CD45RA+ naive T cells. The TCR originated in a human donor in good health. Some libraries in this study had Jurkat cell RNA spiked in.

This CDR3 is CASSQALEETQYF. As DNA, the CDR3 is TGTGCCAGCAGCCAAGCACTAGAAGAGACCCAGTACTTC. The gene calls are TRBV3-1 and TRBJ2-5, with D possibly matching TRBD2 (5 bases). Germline CDR1 and CDR2: LGHDT and YNNKEL (reference sequence). V was cut by 1 base and J by 3 bases, with 6 bases left in between. The CDR3 totals 13 residues.